The 18 T cell receptor beta chains presented below share a single source sample, sequenced in a study of cytomegalovirus exposure and HLA in healthy donors (dated by TCRdb to 2016 to 2017). The library was made by the immunoSEQ multiplex PCR assay. The multiplex PCR relied on a mix of 60 forward primers for TCR Vbeta segments and 13 reverse primers for TCR Jbeta segments. TCRdb holds this immuneACCESS table with in-frame rearrangements only. Some clones are missing; in checked studies, unresolved V genes explain under half, and the rest has no known cause. Present in this sample are some 140,000 clones, about 82% of which were seen just once. Of the sample, approximately 4.3% falls within the top ten clones. Sequencing was done on a sample of PBMCs. These receptors came from a man aged 25 to 40 in good health.

The chain couples TRBV2 to TRBJ1-1, with 9 bases that match TRBD1. Per the germline V gene, CDR1 is SNHLY and CDR2 is FYNNEI. The CDR3 has 17 amino acids. Trimming at V came to 5 bases and at J to 1 base, leaving 11 bases not matched to a gene. The DNA for the CDR3 is TGTGCCAGCAGTAGAGACAGGGGGGCCGGGGGGAACACTGAAGCTTTCTTT. Its protein is CASSRDRGAGGNTEAFF.

The chain has TRBV29-1 and TRBJ1-1; D is unresolved. CDR1 SQVTM and CDR2 ANQGSEA come from the germline V gene. The CDR3 sequence is 14 residues long. Trimming took 7 bases from V and 6 from J, leaving 21 bases between them. CDR3 sequence: CSAGTGTNDAEAFF. The CDR3 nucleotides are TGCAGCGCTGGAACGGGAACGAACGACGCTGAAGCTTTCTTT. Supplemented by reference TRBV29-1 and TRBJ1-1, the full variable domain reads SAVISQKPSRDICQRGTSLTIQCQVDSQVTMMFWYRQQPGQSLTLIATANQGSEATYESGFVIDKFPISRPNLTFSTLTVSNMSPEDSSIYLCSAGTGTNDAEAFFGQGTRLTVV.

This chain joins TRBV30 and TRBJ1-1, with D hard to call. Trimming pared 2 bases from V and 1 base from J, leaving 8 bases between. CDR3 length: 13 amino acids. CDR1 GTSNPN and CDR2 SVGIG come from the germline V gene (reference sequence). The CDR3 bases are TGTGCCTGGAGTACGTCGGGGAACACTGAAGCTTTCTTT. This sequence encodes CAWSTSGNTEAFF.

The chain is built from TRBV15 and TRBJ2-2, with 9 bases that match TRBD2. This CDR3 contains 16 residues. Germline CDR1 is LNHNV and CDR2 is YYDKDF (reference sequence). The ends lost 7 bases at V and 2 bases at J; junction bases unmatched: 8. The CDR3 reads CATKDSSGTNTGELFF. CDR3 sequence (DNA): TGTGCCACCAAAGATTCTAGCGGGACAAACACCGGGGAGCTGTTTTTT.

This clone has a single count. The V and J genes are TRBV18 and TRBJ2-1, with unresolved D. The CDR3 has 15 amino acids. The V and J ends lost 0 bases and 6 bases respectively, with 12 bases between them. The germline CDR1 and CDR2 sequences are KGHSH and LQKENI. CDR3 sequence: CASSPPWSRVNEQFF. The CDR3 bases are TGTGCCAGCTCACCACCGTGGAGTCGGGTCAATGAGCAGTTCTTC.

This chain uses TRBV7-2 with TRBJ2-1, with 8 bases identical to TRBD2. CDR3 length equals 18 residues. The germline V gene encodes CDR1 SGHTA and CDR2 FQGNSA. V lost 4 bases, J lost 7 bases, and 18 bases stayed unmatched. The CDR3 bases are TGTGCCAGCAGCTCTGGCGTGGAGCGGGAGTCTGCTTGGAATGAGCAGTTCTTC. Translated: CASSSGVERESAWNEQFF.

The chain links TRBV27 to TRBJ2-7; 12 positions match TRBD2. The CDR3 is made up of 16 amino acids. V lost 7 bases to trimming and J lost 5 bases; unmatched junction nucleotides: 12. Germline CDR1 MNHEY, CDR2 SMNVEV (reference sequence). The CDR3 region has the DNA TGTGCCAGCACTTCCCCCCCTAGCGGGAGGGCCCACGAGCAGTACTTC. It specifies CASTSPPSGRAHEQYF.

The rearrangement links TRBV19 to TRBJ2-5, with 11 bases fitting TRBD2. V lost 1 base to trimming and J lost 5 bases; unmatched junction nucleotides: 6. This CDR3 has 16 residues. Germline V gene data show CDR1 as LNHDA and CDR2 as SQIVND (reference sequence). In DNA form, the CDR3 reads TGTGCCAGTAGTATAGTACTAGCGGGAGTTATGGAGACCCAGTACTTC. As protein: CASSIVLAGVMETQYF.

CDR3 residues: CASNTGRGDEQYF. The CDR3 DNA reads TGTGCCAGCAACACAGGCAGGGGAGACGAGCAGTACTTC. This sequence joins TRBV2 and TRBJ2-7, with D possibly TRBD1 on 6 matching bases. Germline V lookup: CDR1 SNHLY, CDR2 FYNNEI. The V end lost 7 bases, the J end lost 5 bases, and 15 bases lay between the germline ends. The CDR3 has 13 residues.

The chain is built from TRBV18 and TRBJ2-1, with D tentatively TRBD1 (5 bases). The V end was cut by 6 bases, the J end by 10 bases, with 13 bases between. The CDR3 length is 12 residues. Germline loops: CDR1 KGHSH, CDR2 LQKENI. The CDR3 spells CASSQTANEQFF. In DNA, the CDR3 is TGTGCCAGCTCCCAGACAGCAAACGAGCAGTTCTTC.

V usage is TRBV27 and J usage is TRBJ2-5, with D possibly matching TRBD2 (6 bases). V shed 3 bases and J shed 6 bases, with 11 bases lying between them. Looked up from germline, CDR1 is MNHEY and CDR2 is SMNVEV (reference sequence). This CDR3 region has 13 residues. The chain's CDR3 is CASSLTGGQTQYF. Here the CDR3 DNA reads TGTGCCAGCAGTTTGACCGGGGGACAGACCCAGTACTTC.

The V gene is TRBV5-1, the J gene TRBJ2-5, with 9 bases matching TRBD2. Per the germline V gene, CDR1 is SGHRS and CDR2 is YFSETQ. V was clipped by 0 bases and J by 2 bases; unmatched bases: 2. CDR3 length: 15 amino acids. In DNA, the CDR3 is TGCGCCAGCAGCTTGGTACTAGCGGGTCAAGAGACCCAGTACTTC. Residues: CASSLVLAGQETQYF. Full variable domain (missing parts from reference TRBV5-1 and TRBJ2-5): KAGVTQTPRYLIKTRGQQVTLSCSPISGHRSVSWYQQTPGQGLQFLFEYFSETQRNKGNFPGRFSGRQFSNSRSEMNVSTLELGDSALYLCASSLVLAGQETQYFGPGTRLLVL.

This sequence joins TRBV7-2 and TRBJ2-5; TRBD2 matches at 7 bases. This CDR3 region has 14 residues. From germline, CDR1 is SGHTA and CDR2 FQGNSA. The V gene end was trimmed by 0 bases and the J gene end by 4 bases; junction bases not matched to a gene: 2. As DNA, the CDR3 is TGTGCCAGCAGCTTAGCGGGAGGGAGAGAGACCCAGTACTTC. Translation: CASSLAGGRETQYF.

This sequence joins TRBV6-5 and TRBJ2-2; 7 nucleotides agree with TRBD2. The CDR3 length is 13 residues. After removal of 2 bases from V and 6 bases from J, the junction contained 0 bases not matched to a gene. CDR1 MNHEY and CDR2 SVGAGI come from the germline V gene. The CDR3 DNA reads TGTGCCAGCAGTTACACTAGCGCCGGGGAGCTGTTTTTT. It encodes CASSYTSAGELFF.

In DNA, the CDR3 is TGTGCCAGCAGTGAATTCGGAGACGCAGATACGCAGTATTTT. Residues: CASSEFGDADTQYF. The rearrangement joins TRBV6-1 to TRBJ2-3; D is uncertain. The length of the CDR3 is 14 residues. Trimming left V 2 bases short and J 4 bases short, with 10 bases between. CDR1 and CDR2 from the germline V gene are MNHNS and SASEGT.

This chain links TRBV7-2 with TRBJ1-5; possible D gene TRBD1, 5 bases. Germline V gene lookup returns CDR1 SGHTA and CDR2 FQGNSA. V lost 3 bases, J lost 5 bases, and 8 bases lay in between. The CDR3 consists of 13 residues. The CDR3 DNA reads TGTGCCAGCAGCTTGCGGGACGATCAGCCCCAGCATTTT. Translating it yields CASSLRDDQPQHF.

The chain uses TRBV11-3 and TRBJ1-2; D may be TRBD1 (6 bases). Between the trimmed V and J ends, which lost 5 bases and 8 bases, there was a span of 12 bases. The CDR3 runs 12 residues. Germline V gene lookup returns CDR1 SGHNT and CDR2 YENEEA. CDR3 sequence: CASSQGGRGYTF. The CDR3 DNA follows: TGTGCCAGCAGCCAAGGGGGACGAGGCTACACCTTC.

The chain recombines TRBV9 with TRBJ1-5, with D maybe TRBD1 (5 bases). V was trimmed by 0 bases and J by 2 bases, leaving 9 bases between them. Per the germline V gene, CDR1 is SGDLS and CDR2 is YYNGEE. The length of the CDR3 is 15 residues. CDR3 coding DNA: TGTGCCAGCAGCGTAGATGGGGCGGGCAATCAGCCCCAGCATTTT. It encodes CASSVDGAGNQPQHF.